These T cell receptor beta chains were read from a single sample in a study of cytotoxic CD8 clonotypes in ibrutinib-treated CLL. Some clones are missing from TCRdb's copy, which holds only in-frame ones; the method was immunoSEQ multiplex PCR. Of approximately 70,000 clones listed, 90% were seen once; the top ten hold 3.1%. Sequences were derived from PBMCs, sampled after 12 months of ibrutinib treatment. The receptors were sampled from a human donor with chronic lymphocytic leukemia. Each CDR3 is given with its conserved first and last residue. The D gene is left open where the match is weak. Some rows mark clone size as missing; the rest say once, few, many or name a class of expanded clone.

TRBV30	NA	TRBJ1-1	NA	CAWSVSGIIMNTEAFF	TGTGCCTGGAGTGTATCGGGAATAATAATGAACACTGAAGCTTTCTTT
TRBV5-1	NA	TRBJ2-1	few	CASRREAGDEQFF	TGCGCCAGCAGACGCGAAGCAGGGGATGAGCAGTTCTTC
TRBV7-2	NA	TRBJ2-6	once	CASSYRVLAAGANVLTF	TGTGCCAGCAGCTACCGGGTGCTGGCTGCTGGGGCCAACGTCCTGACTTTC
TRBV5-1	TRBD2	TRBJ2-1	NA	CASSLAGTRVEEQFF	TGCGCCAGCAGCTTGGCCGGGACTAGGGTAGAGGAGCAGTTCTTC
TRBV5-1	TRBD1	TRBJ1-1	NA	CASSGTGTGATPNTEAFF	TGCGCCAGCAGCGGGACCGGGACAGGGGCGACTCCGAACACTGAAGCTTTCTTT
TRBV7-6	NA	TRBJ2-7	NA	CASRPGRGLRSYEQYF	TGTGCCAGCCGACCGGGTAGGGGGTTACGGAGCTACGAGCAGTACTTC
TRBV28	NA	TRBJ2-7	NA	CASSKGRARTYEQYF	TGTGCCAGCAGTAAAGGACGGGCTAGAACCTACGAGCAGTACTTC
TRBV29-1	NA	TRBJ2-7	NA	CSVKKAHSYEQYF	TGCAGCGTTAAGAAAGCCCACTCCTACGAGCAGTACTTC
TRBV6-1	NA	TRBJ2-7	NA	CASSEAGEVVEQYF	TGTGCCAGCAGTGAAGCGGGAGAGGTTGTCGAGCAGTACTTC
TRBV25-1	NA	TRBJ1-1	NA	CASSFGSLNTEAFF	TGTGCCAGCAGTTTCGGCAGCTTGAACACTGAAGCTTTCTTT
TRBV7-9	TRBD2	TRBJ2-1	NA	CASSLASSGMLYNEQFF	TGTGCCAGCAGCTTAGCGTCCAGCGGGATGCTCTACAATGAGCAGTTCTTC
TRBV7-3	NA	TRBJ1-1	NA	CASSPHQGNTEAFF	TGTGCCAGCAGCCCACACCAGGGGAACACTGAAGCTTTCTTT
TRBV7-2	NA	TRBJ2-7	NA	CASSLAGPGYYEQYF	TGTGCCAGCAGCTTGGCCGGACCGGGGTACTACGAGCAGTACTTC
TRBV27	NA	TRBJ2-7	NA	CASSPHAPGTSYEQYF	TGTGCCAGCAGTCCACACGCCCCAGGGACCTCCTACGAGCAGTACTTC
TRBV4-3	NA	TRBJ2-7	NA	CASSQASMAGSSYEQYF	TGCGCCAGCAGCCAAGCGAGTATGGCGGGAAGCTCCTACGAGCAGTACTTC
TRBV5-1	NA	TRBJ1-2	NA	CASSSGTANYGYTF	TGCGCCAGCAGCTCAGGAACAGCGAACTATGGCTACACCTTC
TRBV4-2	TRBD2	TRBJ2-2	NA	CASSPFSGSNTGELFF	TGTGCCAGCAGCCCCTTTAGCGGGAGTAACACCGGGGAGCTGTTTTTT
TRBV2	NA	TRBJ2-7	NA	CASSHYEQYF	TGTGCCAGTTCCCACTACGAGCAGTACTTC
TRBV6-6	TRBD2	TRBJ2-3	NA	CASSYRAGGPDTQYF	TGTGCCAGCAGTTACAGGGCGGGAGGGCCCGATACGCAGTATTTT
TRBV7-2	TRBD1	TRBJ1-2	NA	CASSPGQGGYGYTF	TGTGCCAGCAGCCCAGGACAGGGGGGCTATGGCTACACCTTC
TRBV7-2	NA	TRBJ1-3	NA	CASSEFYGLSSGNTIYF	TGTGCCAGCAGTGAATTTTACGGGCTTTCTTCTGGAAACACCATATATTTT
TRBV7-9	NA	TRBJ2-7	NA	CASSLARIAETSYEQYF	TGTGCCAGCAGCTTAGCCCGGATAGCGGAAACGTCCTACGAGCAGTACTTC
TRBV7-8	NA	TRBJ2-5	NA	CASSSGPEGVETQYF	TGTGCCAGCAGCTCTGGGCCGGAGGGCGTCGAGACCCAGTACTTC
TRBV5-1	TRBD1	TRBJ2-7	NA	CASSLTGGTYEQYF	TGCGCCAGCAGCTTGACAGGGGGGACCTACGAGCAGTACTTC
TRBV7-7	NA	TRBJ2-5	NA	CASSMAGGGETQYF	TGTGCCAGCAGCATGGCCGGGGGTGGAGAGACCCAGTACTTC
TRBV29-1	NA	TRBJ1-1	few	CSVDQGRNTEAFF	TGCAGCGTTGATCAGGGTAGGAACACTGAAGCTTTCTTT
TRBV29-1	NA	TRBJ1-2	NA	CSVGGGLGYGYTF	TGCAGCGTTGGTGGGGGATTAGGCTATGGCTACACCTTC
TRBV7-6	NA	TRBJ2-4	once	CASSKTRGQNIQYF	TGTGCCAGCAGCAAGACACGGGGACAAAACATTCAGTACTTC
TRBV28	TRBD1	TRBJ1-1	once	CASRPAGTENTEAFF	TGTGCCAGCAGACCAGCCGGGACAGAGAACACTGAAGCTTTCTTT
TRBV9	TRBD2	TRBJ2-3	NA	CASSALNLAGATDTQYF	TGTGCCAGCAGCGCCCTGAACCTAGCGGGAGCCACAGATACGCAGTATTTT
TRBV27	TRBD1	TRBJ1-5	NA	CASRTGTGTQPQHF	TGTGCCAGCAGGACCGGGACAGGGACTCAGCCCCAGCATTTT
TRBV6-1	NA	TRBJ1-1	once	CASSEIVGRGDTEAFF	TGTGCCAGCAGTGAAATAGTTGGCAGGGGAGACACTGAAGCTTTCTTT
TRBV6-5	NA	TRBJ2-2	NA	CASSMTDTGELFF	TGTGCCAGCAGTATGACAGACACCGGGGAGCTGTTTTTT
TRBV18	TRBD2	TRBJ2-1	NA	CASSPPLAGGNEQFF	TGTGCCAGCTCACCACCATTAGCGGGAGGGAATGAGCAGTTCTTC
TRBV18	TRBD1	TRBJ1-3	NA	CASSPSDRVAGNTIYF	TGTGCCAGCTCACCATCTGACAGGGTGGCCGGAAACACCATATATTTT
TRBV29-1	NA	TRBJ2-5	NA	CSVVRVETPETQYF	TGCAGCGTTGTACGGGTCGAGACCCCAGAGACCCAGTACTTC
TRBV27	TRBD1	TRBJ1-2	NA	CATSDRGIAGYTF	TGTGCCACCTCGGACAGGGGAATTGCTGGCTACACCTTC
TRBV28	NA	TRBJ2-3	once	CASRGPDTQYF	TGTGCCAGCAGGGGGCCAGATACGCAGTATTTT
TRBV28	NA	TRBJ1-2	NA	CASSLGRSARLGFYGYTF	TGTGCCAGCAGTTTAGGACGGTCAGCGAGATTAGGGTTCTATGGCTACACCTTC
TRBV6-5	NA	TRBJ2-6	NA	CASQSDSGANVLTF	TGTGCCAGCCAATCTGACTCTGGGGCCAACGTCCTGACTTTC
TRBV28	TRBD1	TRBJ1-1	once	CASSVAGTGGNTEAFF	TGTGCCAGCAGTGTAGCCGGGACAGGGGGGAACACTGAAGCTTTCTTT
TRBV25-1	NA	TRBJ1-1	NA	CASRVGTAEAFF	TGTGCCAGCAGGGTGGGAACTGCTGAAGCTTTCTTT
TRBV5-1	TRBD1	TRBJ2-1	NA	CASSLGGTGNNEQFF	TGCGCCAGCAGCTTGGGCGGGACAGGCAACAATGAGCAGTTCTTC
TRBV5-4	NA	TRBJ2-5	NA	CASSLARMGETQYF	TGTGCCAGCAGCTTGGCGAGAATGGGAGAGACCCAGTACTTC
TRBV2	NA	TRBJ2-5	NA	CASSAEMEYQETQYF	TGTGCCAGCAGTGCCGAAATGGAATACCAAGAGACCCAGTACTTC
TRBV5-4	NA	TRBJ2-2	NA	CASGPRGPDALGELFF	TGTGCCAGCGGCCCTAGGGGTCCCGATGCCCTCGGGGAGCTGTTTTTT
TRBV30	NA	TRBJ2-2	NA	CAWSVFGPGAGTGELFF	TGTGCCTGGAGTGTCTTCGGGCCCGGGGCGGGCACCGGGGAGCTGTTTTTT
TRBV7-6	NA	TRBJ2-7	NA	CASSSTRSSYEQYF	TGTGCCAGCAGCTCGACTAGAAGCTCCTACGAGCAGTACTTC
TRBV15	NA	TRBJ1-1	NA	CATSTRRYSAEAFF	TGTGCCACCAGCACAAGGAGGTACAGCGCTGAAGCTTTCTTT
TRBV14	NA	TRBJ1-2	NA	CASGGGRDRGYTF	TGTGCCAGCGGCGGGGGGCGCGATCGGGGCTACACCTTC
TRBV7-2	NA	TRBJ2-5	NA	CASSPYGNSRETQYF	TGTGCCAGCAGCCCCTACGGAAACTCCCGAGAGACCCAGTACTTC
TRBV27	NA	TRBJ1-2	few	CASSLAPSGLLGYTF	TGTGCCAGCAGTTTAGCCCCCAGTGGGCTTCTGGGCTACACCTTC
TRBV14	TRBD2	TRBJ2-4	NA	CASSPPGESGRNIQYF	TGTGCCAGCAGCCCCCCGGGTGAGAGCGGGAGAAACATTCAGTACTTC
TRBV20-1	NA	TRBJ1-1	once	CSARDLTEAFF	TGCAGTGCTAGAGATCTGACTGAAGCTTTCTTT
TRBV11-3	TRBD1	TRBJ1-1	NA	CASSYQGEVAFF	TGTGCCAGCAGCTACCAGGGGGAAGTAGCTTTCTTT
TRBV5-6	NA	TRBJ1-3	NA	CASSLGQPGNTIYF	TGTGCCAGCAGCTTGGGACAGCCTGGAAACACCATATATTTT
TRBV6-6	NA	TRBJ2-4	NA	CAPEAALAKNIQYF	TGTGCCCCAGAGGCGGCCTTAGCCAAAAACATTCAGTACTTC